This record concerns one T cell receptor (beta chain) sequence. Antigen specificity is unknown. The CDR3 length is 16 residues. Germline CDR1 reads LGHDT; CDR2 reads YNNKEL (reference sequence). Deletions cut 0 bases from V and 1 base from J, with 11 bases between. Random hexamers were used to reverse transcribe about 0.5 to 1 ug of RNA. TCRdb itself ran the immunoSEQ multiplex PCR reads through MiXCR, one entry per CDR3 protein. Of 100,000 to 150,000 distinct CDR3 sequences in the sample, roughly 94% were seen once. The entry originates in a study of CD8 T cells in Susac syndrome. Study results and caveats: It was acknowledged by the study that relatively few individuals were included in its TCR sequencing and HLA analysis.

The V call is TRBV3-1, the J call TRBJ2-3; D is ambiguous. This clonotype originated in a human donor in good health. The source material was CD4+ T cells from PBMCs. The CDR3 region has the DNA TGTGCCAGCAGCCAAGAAGGCACTGGAGGCACAGATACGCAGTATTTT. Translation gives CASSQEGTGGTDTQYF.